The clone carrying this T cell receptor beta chain was seen ten or more times. Amplifying from RNA transcripts, the study obtained TCR beta CDR3 regions. An opening RT-PCR round employed HTBI primers and preceded a second-round multiplex PCR. TCRdb reprocessed the multiplex PCR reads via MiXCR and lists one record per CDR3 protein. The repertoire holds about 420,000 distinct CDR3 sequences, with around 21% as singletons. The source of the sample is a study of Graves' ophthalmopathy and Graves' hyperthyroidism. Germline-derived CDR1 and CDR2 are LNHNV and YYDKDF (reference sequence). The CDR3 has 17 residues. Unmatched junction bases numbered 9, after V lost 3 bases and J lost 1 base. The PBMC fraction was derived from under 11 ml of fresh peripheral blood.

The receptor's source is a woman in her late teens or twenties with stable Graves' hyperthyroidism. Sequenced: peripheral blood. The V call is TRBV15, the J call TRBJ1-3, with TRBD1 matching over 7 bases. The CDR3 sequence is CATSRTRQGGSGNTIYF. The CDR3 nucleotides read TGTGCCACCAGCAGGACTCGGCAGGGGGGGTCTGGAAACACCATATATTTT. Combining the CDR3 with reference TRBV15 and TRBJ1-3 gives the whole variable domain DAMVIQNPRYQVTQFGKPVTLSCSQTLNHNVMYWYQQKSSQAPKLLFHYYDKDFNNEADTPDNFQSRRPNTSFCFLDIRSPGLGDTAMYLCATSRTRQGGSGNTIYFGEGSWLTVV.